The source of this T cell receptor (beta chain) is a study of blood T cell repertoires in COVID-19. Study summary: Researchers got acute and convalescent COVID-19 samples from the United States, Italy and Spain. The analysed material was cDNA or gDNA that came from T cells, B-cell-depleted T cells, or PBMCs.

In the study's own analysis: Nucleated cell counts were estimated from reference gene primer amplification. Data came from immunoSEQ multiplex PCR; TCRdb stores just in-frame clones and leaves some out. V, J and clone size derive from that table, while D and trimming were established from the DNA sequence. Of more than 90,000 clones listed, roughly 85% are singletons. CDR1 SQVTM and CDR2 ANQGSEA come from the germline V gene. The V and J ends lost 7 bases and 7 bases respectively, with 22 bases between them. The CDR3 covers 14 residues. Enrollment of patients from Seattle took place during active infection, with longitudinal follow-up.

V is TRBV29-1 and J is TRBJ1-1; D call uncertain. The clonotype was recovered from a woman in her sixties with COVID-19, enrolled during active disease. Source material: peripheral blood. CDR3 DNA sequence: TGCAGCGCCGGTACATGGGCGACCCCGGATGAAGCTTTCTTT. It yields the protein CSAGTWATPDEAFF.